Below, one TCR beta chain is given with its context. As processed by the authors: Counts of nucleated cells, estimated from reference gene primer amplification, were obtained. Assay used: immunoSEQ multiplex PCR; TCRdb lists only in-frame clones, some missing. The V and J calls and clone size come from that table; D and trimming were worked out from the DNA. Of some 60,000 clones detected, around nine tenths appear once; the ten largest clones hold around 7.7%. This sample stems from a study of blood T cell repertoires in COVID-19. Study information: The samples span acute and convalescent COVID-19 from the United States, Italy and Spain. In each case, the material was cDNA or gDNA derived from T cells, B-cell-depleted T cells, or PBMCs.

Sequencing used peripheral blood. This clonotype originated in a human donor with active COVID-19. The donor label of this sample is uncertain.

CDR3 sequence reads: CASSEEGVKAKNIQYF. The DNA of the CDR3 is TGTGCCAGCAGTGAAGAAGGGGTCAAAGCCAAAAACATTCAGTACTTC. The V and J genes are TRBV6-1 and TRBJ2-4; the D gene is possibly TRBD1 (5 bases). Trimming took off 1 base at V and 0 bases at J, with 10 bases between the two ends. The CDR3 is 16 residues long. Germline values: CDR1 MNHNS, CDR2 SASEGT.